A selection of T cell receptor beta chains follows, all from one sample in a study of technical replicates of blood from four donors. Assay used: immunoSEQ multiplex PCR; TCRdb lists only in-frame clones, some missing. Of under 95,000 clones listed, 90% to 95% are singletons. Sequenced sample: T cells isolated from PBMCs. The receptors derive from a human donor in good health. Some clones in this sample may be carry-over from other donors' samples. CDR3s include the opening cysteine and the closing phenylalanine or tryptophan. The D gene is left open where the match is weak. Only part of the rows carry a size: once, few, many, or a class if the clone is expanded.

. | TRBJ1-4 | TRBD1 | TRBV28 | CASSLVGQGEKLFF | TGTGCCAGCAGTTTAGTAGGACAGGGAGAAAAACTGTTTTTT
. | TRBJ1-1 | TRBD1 | TRBV6-6 | CASSSYGVRGDTEAFF | TGTGCCAGCAGTTCCTACGGGGTCAGGGGGGACACTGAAGCTTTCTTT
. | TRBJ1-1 | . | TRBV4-1 | CASSHGQSNTEAFF | TGCGCCAGCAGCCATGGACAGTCGAACACTGAAGCTTTCTTT
. | TRBJ2-1 | . | TRBV7-6 | CASSLLTGGPSYNEQFF | TGTGCCAGCAGCTTATTAACGGGGGGCCCCTCCTACAATGAGCAGTTCTTC
. | TRBJ2-7 | . | TRBV28 | CASRVGGQSYEQYF | TGTGCCAGCAGGGTGGGGGGACAGTCCTACGAGCAGTACTTC
. | TRBJ2-1 | TRBD2 | TRBV7-3 | CASSPRLAGGNEQFF | TGTGCCAGCAGCCCTAGACTAGCGGGGGGAAATGAGCAGTTCTTC
. | TRBJ2-7 | . | TRBV14 | CASSPGTNYEQYF | TGTGCCAGCAGCCCCGGGACAAATTACGAGCAGTACTTC
. | TRBJ1-2 | TRBD1 | TRBV5-1 | CASSFDLGGENYGYTF | TGCGCCAGCAGCTTTGATTTAGGGGGCGAAAACTATGGCTACACCTTC
. | TRBJ2-7 | TRBD1 | TRBV7-2 | CASSRARQGTHEQYF | TGTGCCAGCAGCCGCGCCCGACAGGGGACCCACGAGCAGTACTTC
. | TRBJ2-3 | . | TRBV2 | CASRTSTDTQYF | TGTGCCAGCAGGACTAGCACAGATACGCAGTATTTT
. | TRBJ1-1 | . | TRBV28 | CASSLRVAEAFF | TGTGCCAGCAGCCTCAGGGTCGCTGAAGCTTTCTTT
. | TRBJ1-3 | . | TRBV5-1 | CASSPSSGQNSGNTIYF | TGCGCCAGCAGCCCATCCTCTGGGCAAAACTCTGGAAACACCATATATTTT
few | TRBJ2-7 | TRBD2 | TRBV2 | CASSRDPSGSSYEQYF | TGTGCCAGCAGCCGGGATCCCAGCGGGAGCTCCTACGAGCAGTACTTC
. | TRBJ1-4 | TRBD1 | TRBV7-9 | CASSFRDRGANEKLFF | TGTGCCAGCAGCTTCCGGGACAGGGGGGCTAATGAAAAACTGTTTTTT
. | TRBJ2-1 | . | TRBV7-7 | CASSPSGWYEQFF | TGTGCTAGCAGCCCCTCAGGGTGGTACGAGCAGTTCTTC
. | TRBJ2-4 | . | TRBV1 | CTSSQVGALFSKNIQYF | TGCACCAGCAGCCAAGTAGGGGCCCTATTCTCCAAAAACATTCAGTACTTC
. | TRBJ1-5 | TRBD1 | TRBV19 | CASSRGQGGVINQPQHF | TGTGCCAGTAGTAGGGGACAGGGGGGTGTGATCAATCAGCCCCAGCATTTT
. | TRBJ1-2 | . | TRBV6-6 | CASMLQFGGSYGYTF | TGTGCCAGCATGTTACAGTTCGGAGGTTCCTATGGCTACACCTTC
. | TRBJ2-1 | TRBD2 | TRBV4-2 | CASSPLGGSSYNEQFF | TGTGCCAGCAGCCCCCTTGGCGGGAGCTCCTACAATGAGCAGTTCTTC
. | TRBJ2-7 | TRBD2 | TRBV7-6 | CASSPMGTSAHEQYF | TGTGCCAGCAGCCCGATGGGGACTAGCGCCCACGAGCAGTACTTC
. | TRBJ2-1 | TRBD2 | TRBV25-1 | CASSEGGSGGYEQFF | TGTGCCAGCAGTGAAGGAGGTAGCGGGGGATATGAGCAGTTCTTC
few | TRBJ1-1 | . | TRBV6-5 | CASSREGTEAFF | TGTGCCAGCAGCAGGGAAGGTACTGAAGCTTTCTTT
. | TRBJ1-5 | TRBD1 | TRBV27 | CASSFQQGNNQPQHF | TGTGCCAGCAGTTTTCAACAGGGGAACAATCAGCCCCAGCATTTT
. | TRBJ2-7 | . | TRBV27 | CASSFQQVPVDEQYF | TGTGCCAGCAGTTTCCAACAGGTGCCGGTCGACGAGCAGTACTTC
. | TRBJ1-1 | . | TRBV28 | CASSLRGRNTEAFF | TGTGCCAGCAGTTTACGGGGGAGGAACACTGAAGCTTTCTTT
. | TRBJ1-2 | . | TRBV5-4 | CASRTWTDGPDGYTF | TGTGCCAGCAGGACCTGGACAGACGGGCCGGATGGCTACACCTTC
. | TRBJ1-3 | TRBD1 | TRBV4-1 | CASSHLQQGTSGNTIYF | TGCGCCAGCAGCCACCTACAACAGGGGACAAGTGGAAACACCATATATTTT
. | TRBJ1-6 | TRBD1 | TRBV2 | CASSRDRVWNSPLHF | TGTGCCAGCAGTAGGGACAGGGTTTGGAATTCACCCCTCCACTTT
once | TRBJ2-5 | . | TRBV4-1 | CASSQLFEATVQETQYF | TGCGCCAGCAGCCAGCTTTTCGAGGCGACAGTCCAAGAGACCCAGTACTTC
. | TRBJ1-3 | . | TRBV5-1 | CASSLANSGNTIYF | TGCGCCAGCAGCTTGGCAAACTCTGGAAACACCATATATTTT
. | TRBJ2-7 | . | TRBV7-9 | CASSSTGQSSYEQYF | TGTGCCAGCAGCTCCACAGGACAGAGCTCCTACGAGCAGTACTTC
. | TRBJ2-2 | . | TRBV7-6 | CASSLAAGGTGELFF | TGTGCCAGCAGCTTAGCGGCAGGGGGGACCGGGGAGCTGTTTTTT
. | TRBJ1-2 | . | TRBV27 | CATSTPSVGYTF | TGTGCCACCTCCACCCCCTCGGTGGGCTACACCTTC
. | TRBJ1-1 | . | TRBV10-1 | CASSESGYSLFF | TGCGCCAGCAGTGAATCAGGGTATTCTCTTTTCTTT
. | TRBJ2-1 | . | TRBV6-1 | CASSEPVRTAINNEQFF | TGTGCCAGCAGTGAGCCTGTCCGGACAGCGATAAACAATGAGCAGTTCTTC
. | TRBJ2-7 | . | TRBV11-1 | CASSLGVNSYEQYF | TGTGCCAGCAGCTTAGGTGTTAACTCCTACGAGCAGTACTTC
. | TRBJ1-4 | TRBD1 | TRBV9 | CASSTGTGAASGEKLFF | TGTGCCAGCAGCACCGGGACAGGGGCAGCGTCCGGCGAAAAACTGTTTTTT